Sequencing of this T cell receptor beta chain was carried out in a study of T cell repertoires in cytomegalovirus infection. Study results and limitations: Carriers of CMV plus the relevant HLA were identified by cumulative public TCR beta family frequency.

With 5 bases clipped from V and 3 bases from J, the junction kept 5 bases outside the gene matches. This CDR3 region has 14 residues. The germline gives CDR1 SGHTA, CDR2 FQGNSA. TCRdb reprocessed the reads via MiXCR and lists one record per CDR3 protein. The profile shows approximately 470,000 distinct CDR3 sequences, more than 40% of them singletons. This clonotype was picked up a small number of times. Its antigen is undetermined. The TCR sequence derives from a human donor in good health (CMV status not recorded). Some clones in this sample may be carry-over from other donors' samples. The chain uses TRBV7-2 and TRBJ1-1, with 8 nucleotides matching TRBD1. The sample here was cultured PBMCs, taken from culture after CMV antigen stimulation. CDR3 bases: TGTGCCAGCAGCCCAGGGGGCCGGTACACTGAAGCTTTCTTT. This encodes CASSPGGRYTEAFF.